This entry concerns a single T cell receptor (beta chain). Its antigen is still unknown. This specimen comes from a study of shared clonotypes between healthy human individuals. CD45RA+ naive and CD45RA-negative memory subsets were separated from CD4+ cells. Between the trimmed V and J ends, which lost 3 bases and 0 bases, there was a span of 8 bases. The CDR3 is made up of 14 amino acids. CDR1 and CDR2 from the germline V gene are SGHRS and YFSETQ. Profiled with immunoSEQ multiplex PCR; TCRdb holds only in-frame clones, not every one. This table holds 2 million to 2.5 million clones, about 94% found once. Overall study findings and caveats: Sampling included only blood; tissue repertoires likely differ. Among donors, sharing of clonotypes was expected to be affected by sequencing depth. As a rule, naive subsets had a larger estimated richness than memory subsets.

The origin of this receptor is a man between 18 and 29 years old in good health. Sequenced sample: naive CD4+ T cells sorted from blood. Subset indicated: CD45RA+ positively selected. The chain employs TRBV5-1 and TRBJ2-3; D might be TRBD2 (5 bases). As DNA, the CDR3 is TGCGCCAGCAGCTCGAGGACTAGCACAGATACGCAGTATTTT. Translating it yields CASSSRTSTDTQYF.